One sample yielded the 17 T cell receptor beta chains listed below, sequenced in a study of T cells expressing NK-cell markers. TCRdb reprocessed the 5' RACE reads, with one entry per CDR3 protein and no DNA. With about 460,000 distinct CDR3 sequences in the sample, the ten largest clones hold 1.4%. Sequenced input: blood T cells: a sorted CD56 or NKG2C T cell subset, CD4+ or CD8+ T cells, or bulk PBMC T cells (not recorded which). Receptor source: a woman aged 50 to 60 in good health.

The chain recombines TRBV4-2 with TRBJ2-1; TCRdb lists TRBD2, though no DNA is available to test this call. Germline V gene sequence: CDR1 LGHNA, CDR2 YNFKEQ. The CDR3 has 17 residues. The CDR3 is CASSQRALAGGGNEQFF.

The J gene is TRBJ2-1, the V gene TRBV12-3 or TRBV12-4; TCRdb's D gene call, TRBD1, goes unchecked for lack of DNA. CDR3 length equals 14 residues. The CDR3 sequence is CASSFDGTLFRQFF.

The chain has TRBV9 and TRBJ2-1; TCRdb proposes TRBD1, but this gene call is untestable without DNA. The CDR3 spans 16 residues. The germline CDR1 and CDR2 sequences are SGDLS and YYNGEE. The CDR3 sequence: CASSPVGAGASNEQFF.

This chain joins TRBV2 and TRBJ2-3; TCRdb calls TRBD2, which cannot be checked without DNA. The CDR3 is 13 residues long. Germline assignment: CDR1 SNHLY and CDR2 FYNNEI. The CDR3 here is CASSVLGPDTQYF.

This chain connects TRBV6-1 to TRBJ2-1; TCRdb picks TRBD1, but there is no DNA to check that call. Germline loops: CDR1 MNHNS, CDR2 SASEGT. The CDR3 sequence is 20 residues long. CDR3: CASSEASGVEDLSAYNEQFF.

The chain links TRBV6-2 or TRBV6-3 to TRBJ1-2. The CDR3 loop spans 15 amino acids. Germline V gives CDR1 MNHEY, CDR2 SVGEGT. The chain's CDR3 is CASSYTRDRIYGYTF.

The J gene is TRBJ2-5, the V gene TRBV20-1; TCRdb picks TRBD1, but there is no DNA to check that call. Germline CDR1 and CDR2: DFQATT and SNEGSKA (reference sequence). The length of the CDR3 is 13 residues. The CDR3 reads CSASKTVQETQYF.

J is TRBJ1-6 and V is TRBV6-5. Germline V gene data show CDR1 as MNHEY and CDR2 as SVGAGI. The CDR3 consists of 12 residues. The CDR3 loop reads CASRLVGSPLHF.

The chain joins TRBV20-1 to TRBJ1-5; with no DNA, the TCRdb D assignment of TRBD1 cannot be verified. Germline V gives CDR1 DFQATT, CDR2 SNEGSKA (reference sequence). This CDR3 has 14 residues. Here the CDR3 reads CSANSGVSNQPQHF.

The genes are TRBV9 and TRBJ2-1; the D gene TCRdb calls, TRBD2, cannot be checked with no DNA. The CDR3 runs to 19 residues. Germline V gene data show CDR1 as SGDLS and CDR2 as YYNGEE. CDR3 sequence: CASSVGRRSGRASYNEQFF.

The rearrangement links TRBV10-2 to TRBJ2-3; no DNA is available, so the TRBD2 call from TCRdb remains unchecked. From germline, CDR1 is WSHSY and CDR2 SAAADI. The CDR3 length is 15 residues. CDR3 amino acids: CASAQLAGFGDTQYF.

The V call is TRBV20-1, the J call TRBJ1-1; TCRdb names TRBD1, which stays unverified in the absence of DNA. The CDR3 runs to 15 residues. Germline-derived CDR1 and CDR2 are DFQATT and SNEGSKA (reference sequence). CDR3 loop: CSALVTGSQNTEAFF.

This chain uses TRBV7-9 with TRBJ1-4. The CDR3 has 13 residues. Germline V lookup: CDR1 SEHNR, CDR2 FQNEAQ (reference sequence). CDR3 amino acids: CASSSWEGEKLFF.

The chain couples TRBV20-1 to TRBJ2-5. This CDR3 is built from 16 residues. Germline V gives CDR1 DFQATT, CDR2 SNEGSKA (reference sequence). The CDR3 is CSARDASRSVWQTQYF.

The genes are TRBV7-2 and TRBJ1-4. Germline loops: CDR1 SGHTA, CDR2 FQGNSA. The CDR3 extends over 13 amino acids. The CDR3 loop is CASSLVASRELFF.

This sequence joins TRBV6-5 and TRBJ2-6. Germline loops: CDR1 MNHEY, CDR2 SVGAGI. The CDR3 extends over 14 amino acids. The CDR3 sequence is CASSREPGANVLTF.

The rearrangement uses TRBV5-5 and TRBJ2-3. Germline CDR1 reads SGHKS; CDR2 reads YYEKEE (reference sequence). This CDR3 contains 14 residues. The CDR3 loop reads CASSFGTLGDTQYF. Complete variable domain (other parts from reference TRBV5-5 and TRBJ2-3): DAGVTQSPTHLIKTRGQQVTLRCSPISGHKSVSWYQQVLGQGPQFIFQYYEKEERGRGNFPDRFSARQFPNYSSELNVNALLLGDSALYLCASSFGTLGDTQYFGPGTRLTVL.